The T cell receptor (beta chain) described here comes from a study of T cell responses to AZD1222 COVID-19 vaccine (dated by TCRdb to the early 2020s). For the study in its entirety: TCR sequencing was performed for over 230 trial participants, of whom about 200 were given two doses of AZD1222 and roughly 25 were given two doses of MenACWY control vaccine. Trial participants were enrolled by age into 18-55, 56-69 and 70-plus year subgroups, with around 140, 26 and 57 TCR-sequenced participants respectively. What the work shows at the level of the full study, not this receptor alone: Vaccine-associated CD4 TCRs spanned the whole spike protein, with dominant responses in regions 160-218 and 743-854. Most participants were white British and females outnumbered males, and the authors suggested that clonal diversity may have been underestimated. Reportedly, close to half of the unique spike-specific TCRs recognized epitopes lying outside the regions that are mutated in the B.1.351 and B.1.1.7 variants. Conclusions about previously exposed vaccinees are limited because only six or seven AZD1222 recipients were SARS-CoV-2 seropositive at baseline. No day 14 peak-response samples were available, so repertoires were characterized only after the peak T cell response. After two AZD1222 doses, both the breadth and the depth of spike-specific TCRs were significantly higher than at day 0 and than in MenACWY recipients. The 56-69-year group was small, and its depth increase did not reach significance, likely because of low power.

The CDR3 regions of human TCRbeta chains were analyzed by immunosequencing. Regarding the original processing steps: TCRs in the repertoires were compared against a reference library of SARS-CoV-2-specific TCRs that had been generated with the MIRA antigen-specificity platform. Breadth was defined as the fraction of unique TCRs that were SARS-CoV-2-associated, and depth was defined as the fraction of total T cells that were SARS-CoV-2-associated. Using the MIRA data, every spike-specific TCR was mapped to the spike region that the TCR reacted to and assigned to either a CD4 or a CD8 class. Log10-transformed breadth and depth values were compared by one-way ANOVA with Sidak's multiple comparisons tests. TCRdb holds this immuneACCESS table with in-frame rearrangements only. Some clones are missing; in checked studies, unresolved V genes explain under half, and the rest has no known cause. V and J calls and clone size are copied from that table; D and trimming were computed from the DNA. This sample is represented by roughly 54,000 clones; more than 80% of them were singletons. Around 13% of the sample goes to the ten largest clones.

Spanning cysteine to phenylalanine, the CDR3 consists of 13 amino acids. Solely the CDR3 DNA is kept, with 39 bases framed from the first base. The junction shows trimming of 3 bases on V and 3 bases on J, plus 7 bases between the germline ends. The germline V gene encodes CDR1 LNHDA and CDR2 SQIVND (reference sequence). This clone was seen once. Its antigen is unknown. No qualities accompany the bases; no much larger clone lies one base away. Reading the label with the study, this specimen's time point is: about 28 days (+/-7) after the second vaccine dose. AZD1222 recipients with second doses at about 4 weeks or about 12 weeks were pooled, because spike-specific TCR depth and breadth did not differ between schedules. Vaccinee samples came from UK trials COV001 and COV002, including a single-blind randomized controlled phase 2/3 trial of AZD1222 (ChAdOx1 nCoV-19) in healthy adults. Trial participant PBMC samples were collected at day 0 and day 28 after the second dose for TCRbeta chain sequencing.

The sequence links TRBV19 to TRBJ2-3, with the D gene call left open. The sequencing used peripheral blood, collected 28 days after the second AZD1222 dose. The receptor's source is an adult who received the AZD1222 COVID-19 vaccine. Here is the DNA: TGTGCCAGTAGTATCTCCAGAACAGATACGCAGTATTTT. The encoded protein is CASSISRTDTQYF.